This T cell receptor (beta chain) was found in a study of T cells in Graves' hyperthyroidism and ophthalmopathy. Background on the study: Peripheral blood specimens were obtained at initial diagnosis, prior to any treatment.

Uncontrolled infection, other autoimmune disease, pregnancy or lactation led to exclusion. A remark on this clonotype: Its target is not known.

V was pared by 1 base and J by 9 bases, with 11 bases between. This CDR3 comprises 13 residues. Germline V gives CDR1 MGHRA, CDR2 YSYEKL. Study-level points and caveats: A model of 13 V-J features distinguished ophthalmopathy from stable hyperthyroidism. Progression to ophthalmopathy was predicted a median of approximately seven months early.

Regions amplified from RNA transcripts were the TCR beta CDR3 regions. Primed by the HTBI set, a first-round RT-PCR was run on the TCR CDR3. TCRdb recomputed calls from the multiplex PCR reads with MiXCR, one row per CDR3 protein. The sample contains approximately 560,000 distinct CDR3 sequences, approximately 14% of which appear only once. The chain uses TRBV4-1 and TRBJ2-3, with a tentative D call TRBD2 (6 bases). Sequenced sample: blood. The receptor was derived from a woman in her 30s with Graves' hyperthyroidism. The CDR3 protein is CASSQVMGGTQYF. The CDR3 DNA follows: TGCGCCAGCAGCCAAGTGATGGGAGGCACGCAGTATTTT.